This T cell receptor (beta chain) was sequenced for a study of response to subunit inactivated influenza vaccine. Whole-study results and caveats: The authors suggested that every seasonal influenza vaccination recruits few new T cells.

From the RT-PCR reads, TCRdb called clonotypes with MiXCR, one entry per CDR3 protein. Of some 640,000 distinct CDR3 sequences detected, roughly 13% appear once; the ten largest clones hold 6.5% to 8.5%. This clonotype was counted between two and nine times. Its antigen is as yet unknown. V lost 2 bases and J 6 bases, leaving 7 bases between the germline ends. The CDR3 loop spans 12 amino acids. Germline V CDR1 and CDR2: MNHNY, SVGAGI (reference sequence). The sample in question was PBMCs from blood, obtained less than 15 days before vaccination. This clonotype originated in a middle-aged man who received an inactivated influenza vaccine. This sequence joins TRBV6-6 and TRBJ1-1; no reliable D call. The CDR3 DNA sequence: TGTGCCAGCAGTTACCCAAAAGCTGAAGCTTTCTTT. It codes for CASSYPKAEAFF.